The T cell receptor beta chain described here comes from a study of spatial heterogeneity in lung cancer. TCRdb reprocessed the 5' RACE reads via MiXCR and lists one record per CDR3 protein. The sample has a few thousand distinct CDR3 sequences, approximately 25% seen once. Time point here: blood at routine non-recurrence follow-up after resection. Germline values: CDR1 DFQATT, CDR2 SNEGSKA (reference sequence). The CDR3 spans 13 residues. V shed 2 bases and J 6 bases; nucleotides not matched to a gene: 5. The clonotype was recovered from a male donor with early-stage non-small cell lung cancer. The sequencing used PBMCs, collected at follow-up. The chain couples TRBV20-1 to TRBJ2-3, with 7 bases fitting TRBD2. CDR3 bases: TGCAGTGCTAGACCGGAGCGGGGCGATACGCAGTATTTT. Its translation: CSARPERGDTQYF.